This T cell receptor beta chain derives from a study of lymphopenia after photon versus proton radiotherapy. The ends were cut back, 3 bases at V and 1 base at J, with 10 bases in the middle. Germline V CDR1 and CDR2: SGDLS, YYNGEE. This CDR3 comprises 14 residues. A note on this clone: Its target is unknown.

Profiled with immunoSEQ multiplex PCR; TCRdb holds only in-frame clones, not every one. In the table there are around 29,000 clones, approximately 80% of which are singletons. General observations from the study: Proton therapy kept repertoires fairly stable, unlike photons, which gained effector/memory cells.

The source of this sequence is a woman in her 70s with pancreatic cancer. The sequences come from peripheral blood, collected from a patient treated with proton-based radiotherapy. V is TRBV9 and J is TRBJ2-5; a weak D match, TRBD2 (6 bases). The CDR3 is CASSDSGSQETQYF. CDR3 bases: TGTGCCAGCAGCGATAGCGGATCCCAAGAGACCCAGTACTTC. Together with reference TRBV9 and TRBJ2-5, the CDR3 gives the full variable domain: DSGVTQTPKHLITATGQRVTLRCSPRSGDLSVYWYQQSLDQGLQFLIQYYNGEERAKGNILERFSAQQFPDLHSELNLSSLELGDSALYFCASSDSGSQETQYFGPGTRLLVL.